The entry below gives a single T cell receptor beta chain sequence along with its context. The sample is drawn from a study of blood T cell repertoires in COVID-19. Study context: Samples representing acute and convalescent COVID-19 were sourced from the United States, Italy and Spain. T cells, B-cell-depleted T cells, or PBMCs provided the cDNA or gDNA that served as material.

The authors' processing: The assay estimated nucleated cells by amplifying reference gene primers. The method was immunoSEQ multiplex PCR; TCRdb's version includes in-frame clones alone and lacks a portion of them. That table is the source of V, J and clone size, and D and trimming were worked out from the DNA. The sample contains some 250,000 clones, 88% of which appear only once. The source is a woman in her forties who had recovered from COVID-19. The specimen sequenced was peripheral blood.

The DNA of the CDR3 is TGTGCCAGCAGCCCCGGGACAGGGTTCAATCAGCCCCAGCATTTT. Protein product: CASSPGTGFNQPQHF. The chain combines TRBV9 with TRBJ1-5; TRBD1 aligns across 9 bases. J lost 3 bases, V lost 4 bases, and 5 bases had no gene match. Germline CDR1 and CDR2: SGDLS and YYNGEE. This CDR3 spans 15 amino acids.